This T cell receptor beta chain was retrieved from a study of T-cell reconstitution after alpha-beta-depleted transplantation in children. Unique molecular identifiers were used to barcode this TCRbeta library. One entry per CDR3 protein, called by TCRdb with MiXCR from the PCR reads. The table records 95,000 to 150,000 distinct CDR3 sequences, more than 20% of them present only once. Losses at the gene ends were 4 bases for V and 5 bases for J; bases not matched to a gene: 4. Per the germline V gene, CDR1 is LNHDA and CDR2 is SQIVND (reference sequence). This CDR3 is 15 amino acids long. The sequences come from PBMCs, mostly from graft donor cells, collected 180 days after TCRalphabeta/CD19-depleted stem cell transplant. The chain employs TRBV19 and TRBJ2-1; 11 bases line up with TRBD2. The sequence was collected from a male patient aged 2-9 years who had a stem cell transplant for chronic granulomatous disease, so the T cells may come from the graft donor. The CDR3 sequence is CASSNSGGGNNEQFF. The CDR3 DNA is TGTGCCAGTAGTAATAGCGGGGGGGGGAACAATGAGCAGTTCTTC.